This T cell receptor (beta chain) was observed in a study of blood T cell repertoires in COVID-19. Germline assignment: CDR1 SGHNT and CDR2 YYREEE (reference sequence). This CDR3 comprises 16 residues. V shed 4 bases and J 5 bases; nucleotides not matched to a gene: 5. In assigning cohorts, the study relied on participant-reported clinical history. The method was immunoSEQ multiplex PCR; TCRdb's version includes in-frame clones alone and lacks a portion of them. The sample includes 200,000 to 250,000 clones, 90% of them seen just once. Sequencing used PBMCs or T cells enriched from blood (not recorded which). The sequence was collected from a young man who had been exposed to COVID-19. The chain uses TRBV5-4 and TRBJ2-5; 16 positions agree with TRBD2. CDR3 nucleotide sequence: TGTGCCAGCAGCCCTTCGGGACTAGCGGGGGGGGAGACCCAGTACTTC. Translation: CASSPSGLAGGETQYF.